This TCR beta chain originates from a study of blood T cell repertoires in COVID-19. Study summary: T cells, B-cell-depleted T cells, or PBMCs provided the cDNA or gDNA that served as material.

Sequencing used immunoSEQ multiplex PCR; TCRdb keeps in-frame clones, though not all of them. Here the sample spans about 59,000 clones, 75% to 95% being singletons. Trimming removed 1 base from V and 7 bases from J, with 11 bases in between. Germline loops: CDR1 SEHNR, CDR2 FQNEAQ (reference sequence). This CDR3 has 15 amino acids. Sequenced: peripheral blood. The receptor comes from a man at least 80 years old with acute or convalescent COVID-19. This chain links TRBV7-9 with TRBJ1-6; no firm D call. The CDR3 here is CASSLDVAGNSPLHF. In DNA form, the CDR3 reads TGTGCCAGCAGCTTAGACGTGGCGGGGAATTCACCCCTCCACTTT.